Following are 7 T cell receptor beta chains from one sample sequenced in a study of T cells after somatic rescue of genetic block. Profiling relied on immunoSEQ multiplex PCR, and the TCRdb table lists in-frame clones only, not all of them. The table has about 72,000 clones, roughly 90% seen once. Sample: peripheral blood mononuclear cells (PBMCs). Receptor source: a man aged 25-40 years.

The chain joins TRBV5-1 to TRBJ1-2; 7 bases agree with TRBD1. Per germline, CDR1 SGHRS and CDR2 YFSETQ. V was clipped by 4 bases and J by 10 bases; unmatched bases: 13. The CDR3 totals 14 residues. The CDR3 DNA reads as TGCGCCAGCAGCCCCGCCTCGGGACAGCAATACTACACCTTC. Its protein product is CASSPASGQQYYTF. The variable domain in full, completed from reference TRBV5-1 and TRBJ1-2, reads KAGVTQTPRYLIKTRGQQVTLSCSPISGHRSVSWYQQTPGQGLQFLFEYFSETQRNKGNFPGRFSGRQFSNSRSEMNVSTLELGDSALYLCASSPASGQQYYTFGSGTRLTVV.

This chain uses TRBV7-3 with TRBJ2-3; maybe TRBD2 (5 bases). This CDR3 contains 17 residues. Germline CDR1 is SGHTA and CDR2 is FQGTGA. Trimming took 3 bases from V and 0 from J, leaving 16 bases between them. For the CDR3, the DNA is TGTGCCAGCAGCTTTGGGTTTGGGGTAGCGAGCACAGATACGCAGTATTTT. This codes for CASSFGFGVASTDTQYF.

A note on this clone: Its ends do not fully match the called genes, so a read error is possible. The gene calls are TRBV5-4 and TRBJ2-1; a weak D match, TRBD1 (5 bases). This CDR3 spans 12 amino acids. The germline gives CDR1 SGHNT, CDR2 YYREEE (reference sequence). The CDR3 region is CASSSPVDSRVF. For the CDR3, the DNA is TGTGCCAGCAGCTCGCCCGTCGACAGCCGTGTCTTC.

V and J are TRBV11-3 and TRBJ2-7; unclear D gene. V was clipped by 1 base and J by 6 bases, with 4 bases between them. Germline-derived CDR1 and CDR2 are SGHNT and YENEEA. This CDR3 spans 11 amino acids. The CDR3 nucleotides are TGTGCCAGCAGCTTAGGTCGCGAGCAGTACTTC. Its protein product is CASSLGREQYF. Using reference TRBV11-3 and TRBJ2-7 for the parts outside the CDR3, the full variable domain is EAGVVQSPRYKIIEKKQPVAFWCNPISGHNTLYWYLQNLGQGPELLIRYENEEAVDDSQLPKDRFSAERLKGVDSTLKIQPAELGDSAVYLCASSLGREQYFGPGTRLTVT.

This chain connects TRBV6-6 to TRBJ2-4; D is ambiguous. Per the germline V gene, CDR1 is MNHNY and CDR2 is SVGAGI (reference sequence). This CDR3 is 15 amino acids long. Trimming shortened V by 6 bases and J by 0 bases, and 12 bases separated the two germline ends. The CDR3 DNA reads TGTGCCAGCAGCCGCGGAGATATAGCCAAAAACATTCAGTACTTC. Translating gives CASSRGDIAKNIQYF.

CDR3 DNA: TGTGCCAGCAGCTTTACCGGGACAGGGTTTTCACCCCTCCACTTT. This sequence encodes CASSFTGTGFSPLHF. The chain uses TRBV7-9 and TRBJ1-6, with 9 bases that match TRBD1. Germline V gene sequence: CDR1 SEHNR, CDR2 FQNEAQ (reference sequence). This CDR3 contains 15 residues. J was trimmed by 9 bases and V by 3 bases; bases with no gene match: 6.

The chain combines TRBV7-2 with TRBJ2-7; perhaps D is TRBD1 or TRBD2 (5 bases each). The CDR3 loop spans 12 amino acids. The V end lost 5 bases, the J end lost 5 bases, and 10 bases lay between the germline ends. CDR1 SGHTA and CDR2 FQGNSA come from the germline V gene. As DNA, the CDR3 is TGTGCCAGCAGCCCCATGGGGGACGAGCAGTACTTC. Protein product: CASSPMGDEQYF.